These 20 T cell receptor beta chains share one sample of origin, sequenced in a study of T cell repertoires in cytomegalovirus infection. MiXCR was run by TCRdb on the reads, yielding one entry per CDR3 protein. The repertoire consists of around 170,000 distinct CDR3 sequences, with 17% occurring once and the leading ten covering roughly a sixth. Sequenced sample: CD8+ T cells from PBMCs. The receptors shown here come from a human donor in good health (CMV status not recorded). Some clones in this sample may be carry-over from other donors' samples.

This clonotype occurred a few times. The chain has TRBV28 and TRBJ1-1; 8 bases agree with TRBD1. The V segment lost 5 bases and the J segment 7 bases; nucleotides outside the gene matches: 12. The CDR3 covers 15 residues. Germline CDR1 is MDHEN and CDR2 is SYDVKM. The CDR3 spells CASSRGTGPFSEAFF. The CDR3 nucleotides read TGTGCCAGCAGTAGGGGGACAGGCCCTTTTAGTGAAGCTTTCTTT.

The chain uses TRBV7-6 and TRBJ2-1; D gene ambiguous. CDR1 is SGHVS and CDR2 is FNYEAQ in the germline V gene. This CDR3 is 17 amino acids long. The V and J ends lost 5 bases and 0 bases respectively, with 17 bases between them. The CDR3 loop reads CASSPSPRVSSYNEQFF. In DNA, the CDR3 is TGTGCCAGCAGCCCGTCGCCTAGGGTGAGCTCCTACAATGAGCAGTTCTTC.

The rearrangement joins TRBV27 to TRBJ2-7; 7 bases are shared with TRBD1. Trimming cost V 3 bases and J 6 bases; bases outside gene matches: 11. The CDR3 loop spans 15 amino acids. The germline V gene has CDR1 MNHEY and CDR2 SMNVEV (reference sequence). The CDR3: CASSFPGQRLGEQYF. DNA of the CDR3: TGTGCCAGCAGTTTTCCGGGACAGAGGCTCGGCGAGCAGTACTTC.

The V gene is TRBV12-3 or TRBV12-4, the J gene TRBJ2-1, with 9 positions matching TRBD1. The CDR3 extends over 16 amino acids. Trimming took 5 bases from V and 6 from J; bases not matched to a gene: 11. CDR3 in DNA: TGTGCCAGCAGTCCGGACCTAGACAGGGGGGCCAATGAGCAGTTCTTC. It yields the protein CASSPDLDRGANEQFF.

The sample holds a few counts of this clonotype. The chain employs TRBV2 and TRBJ2-3; D is undetermined. Trimming stripped 8 bases from V and 3 bases from J, with 18 bases between. The germline V gene encodes CDR1 SNHLY and CDR2 FYNNEI. This CDR3 has 15 residues. The CDR3 DNA reads TGTGCCAGCCGGGTCTTTCATCGGGTAACAGATACGCAGTATTTT. Protein sequence: CASRVFHRVTDTQYF.

The rearrangement links TRBV7-9 to TRBJ2-1, with 7 bases that match TRBD2. Germline V gene data show CDR1 as SEHNR and CDR2 as FQNEAQ (reference sequence). The V and J ends lost 3 bases and 7 bases, in that order; junction bases with no gene match: 15. The CDR3 has 17 residues. The CDR3 nucleotides read TGTGCCAGCAGCTTCCCGATAAGCGAAGCGGGAAGGAATGAGCAGTTCTTC. This gives the protein CASSFPISEAGRNEQFF.

This clonotype came up a few times. V is TRBV7-2 and J is TRBJ2-1, with 9 nucleotides matching TRBD1. Unmatched junction bases numbered 5, after V lost 1 base and J lost 4 bases. Per the germline V gene, CDR1 is SGHTA and CDR2 is FQGNSA. The CDR3 covers 16 residues. The CDR3 nucleotides are TGTGCCAGCAGCTTAGAGCGTGGACAGGGGTACAATGAGCAGTTCTTC. Residues: CASSLERGQGYNEQFF.

The V and J genes are TRBV6-2 or TRBV6-3 and TRBJ2-7; 15 bases are shared with TRBD2. There are 14 residues in the CDR3. The germline V gene encodes CDR1 MNHEY and CDR2 SVGEGT. Trimming took 7 bases from V and 6 from J; bases not matched to a gene: 4. CDR3 sequence (DNA): TGTGCCAGCATCCCGGGACTAGCGGGAGGCGAGCAGTACTTC. Translation: CASIPGLAGGEQYF.

V is TRBV7-9 and J is TRBJ1-2; no definite D call. Trimming left V 3 bases short and J 4 bases short, with 6 bases between. This CDR3 spans 12 amino acids. Germline V gene sequence: CDR1 SEHNR, CDR2 FQNEAQ (reference sequence). The CDR3 DNA reads TGTGCCAGCAGCTTGTCCGGCTATGGCTACACCTTC. Translated: CASSLSGYGYTF.

This clonotype came up a few times. The gene calls are TRBV2 and TRBJ2-7, with D perhaps matching TRBD2 (6 bases). CDR3 length equals 12 residues. V gave up 7 bases and J gave up 2 bases, with 9 bases separating them. Germline V gene lookup returns CDR1 SNHLY and CDR2 FYNNEI. The CDR3 loop is CASIGGTYEQYF. Written as DNA, the CDR3 is TGTGCCAGCATCGGGGGAACCTACGAGCAGTACTTC.

This clonotype was observed a handful of times. This chain joins TRBV28 and TRBJ2-5; 10 positions agree with TRBD1. Germline CDR1 and CDR2: MDHEN and SYDVKM. V dropped 5 bases and J dropped 0; count of bases not matched to a gene: 3. The CDR3 extends over 15 amino acids. In nucleotides, the CDR3 is TGTGCCAGCAGTGCTGGACAGGGGGACCAAGAGACCCAGTACTTC. As protein: CASSAGQGDQETQYF.

The rearrangement joins TRBV7-6 to TRBJ2-3; 7 bases are a match to TRBD2. V lost 8 bases to trimming and J lost 4 bases; unmatched junction nucleotides: 6. CDR3 length: 13 amino acids. Germline V CDR1 and CDR2: SGHVS, FNYEAQ. CDR3 amino acids: CASGRALPDTQYF. DNA for the CDR3: TGTGCCAGCGGGAGGGCCCTTCCAGATACGCAGTATTTT.

This clonotype was observed at least ten times. The genes are TRBV7-2 and TRBJ1-2; D is unresolved. The length of the CDR3 is 15 residues. Germline assignment: CDR1 SGHTA and CDR2 FQGNSA. Trimming left V 1 base short and J 0 bases short, with 9 bases between. CDR3 bases: TGTGCCAGCAGCTTAGAGGGCGGAGCTAACTATGGCTACACCTTC. It is translated as CASSLEGGANYGYTF.

The table lists this clonotype with a few counts. The chain is built from TRBV7-8 and TRBJ2-4; 14 bases align to TRBD2. Germline V CDR1 and CDR2: SGHVS, FQNEAQ. V lost 5 bases and J lost 6; bases outside the gene matches: 9. The CDR3 totals 17 residues. CDR3 protein: CASSLGLAGGRGNIQYF. DNA of the CDR3: TGTGCCAGCAGCCTTGGACTAGCGGGGGGCCGGGGAAACATTCAGTACTTC. The full variable domain, in which reference TRBV7-8 and TRBJ2-4 provide the parts outside the CDR3, is GAGVSQSPRYKVAKRGQDVALRCDPISGHVSLFWYQQALGQGPEFLTYFQNEAQLDKSGLPSDRFFAERPEGSVSTLKIQRTQQEDSAVYLCASSLGLAGGRGNIQYFGAGTRLSVL.

The chain links TRBV7-2 to TRBJ1-2; the D is unclear. Trimming shortened V by 1 base and J by 1 base, and 10 bases separated the two germline ends. CDR3 length: 15 residues. CDR1 SGHTA and CDR2 FQGNSA come from the germline V gene. As DNA, the CDR3 is TGTGCCAGCAGCTTAGTAGGCGGGGATAACTATGGCTACACCTTC. This encodes CASSLVGGDNYGYTF.

This chain connects TRBV20-1 to TRBJ1-3; D gene uncertain. Germline-derived CDR1 and CDR2 are DFQATT and SNEGSKA (reference sequence). The CDR3 spans 12 residues. V lost 2 bases and J lost 5, with 7 bases in between. The CDR3 loop reads CSARSGRNTIYF. CDR3 sequence (DNA): TGCAGTGCTAGAAGCGGCCGAAACACCATATATTTT.

The chain is built from TRBV12-3 or TRBV12-4 and TRBJ2-2; D is unclear. V was cut by 3 bases and J by 9 bases, with 14 bases left in between. This CDR3 region has 14 residues. CDR3 sequence reads: CASSLGGLLRELFF. CDR3 bases: TGTGCCAGCAGTTTGGGCGGCCTATTACGGGAGCTGTTTTTT.

The chain has TRBV28 and TRBJ2-7; 13 bases fit TRBD2. The CDR3 loop spans 15 amino acids. J was trimmed by 9 bases and V by 6 bases; bases with no gene match: 11. CDR1 is MDHEN, CDR2 SYDVKM, per germline. The CDR3: CASRPKLAGGKGQYF. For the CDR3, the DNA is TGTGCCAGCAGGCCGAAACTAGCGGGAGGGAAAGGGCAGTACTTC.

The chain uses TRBV7-9 and TRBJ1-1; unclear D gene. The CDR3 contains 12 residues. Germline V lookup: CDR1 SEHNR, CDR2 FQNEAQ (reference sequence). Trimming shortened V by 5 bases and J by 0 bases, and 4 bases separated the two germline ends. The CDR3 is CASSQMNTEAFF. DNA of the CDR3: TGTGCCAGCAGCCAAATGAACACTGAAGCTTTCTTT.

This clonotype has ten or more counts. The gene calls are TRBV7-8 and TRBJ1-1; weak D call: TRBD1 (6 bases). The length of the CDR3 is 14 residues. Per germline, CDR1 SGHVS and CDR2 FQNEAQ. V lost 4 bases to trimming and J lost 0 bases, with 9 bases between them. CDR3 DNA sequence: TGTGCCAGCAGCTCCGACAGGCTGAACACTGAAGCTTTCTTT. Translation: CASSSDRLNTEAFF.